This passage covers 23 T cell receptor beta chains from one sample sequenced in a study of blood T cell repertoires in COVID-19. Repertoires were generated with immunoSEQ multiplex PCR, while TCRdb's copy carries only in-frame clones and drops some. The sample records around 84,000 clones, around four fifths being singletons. Source material: peripheral blood. The receptors derive from a man older than 75 with active or convalescent COVID-19.

This clone showed up many times. This rearrangement joins TRBV4-2 to TRBJ1-1; 7 nucleotides align to TRBD1. The CDR3 consists of 15 residues. The V segment lost 0 bases and the J segment 11 bases; nucleotides outside the gene matches: 12. Germline V CDR1 and CDR2: LGHNA, YNFKEQ. Here the CDR3 DNA reads TGTGCCAGCAGCCAAGAAAGACAGGGAGTCCATGGGGCTTTCTTT. This sequence encodes CASSQERQGVHGAFF.

This clone showed up just a few times. The rearrangement uses TRBV5-1 and TRBJ2-3; 9 bases agree with TRBD2. J gave up 4 bases and V 0 bases, and 6 bases lay outside the gene matches. The CDR3 is 16 residues long. From germline, CDR1 is SGHRS and CDR2 YFSETQ. CDR3 amino acids: CASSLAVAGEADTQYF. The CDR3 bases are TGCGCCAGCAGCTTGGCTGTAGCGGGAGAAGCAGATACGCAGTATTTT.

The genes are TRBV6-5 and TRBJ1-2; 11 bases map to TRBD1. The CDR3 sequence is 14 residues long. Trimming took 6 bases from V and 2 from J; bases not matched to a gene: 2. Germline V CDR1 and CDR2: MNHEY, SVGAGI. CDR3 region: CASRDRGHNYGYTF. The CDR3 coding sequence is TGTGCCAGCAGGGACAGGGGGCACAACTATGGCTACACCTTC.

The chain has TRBV3-1 (or the pseudogene TRBV3-2) and TRBJ1-2; D is perhaps TRBD1 (5 bases). V shed 1 base and J shed 7 bases, with 13 bases lying between them. The CDR3 is made up of 14 amino acids. Germline assignment: CDR1 LGHDT and CDR2 YNNKEL (reference sequence). CDR3 in DNA: TGTGCCAGCAGCCAAGGTGGAGGGGCCCGTGGCTACACCTTC. The encoded protein is CASSQGGGARGYTF.

This clone has just one count. V and J are TRBV18 and TRBJ2-3, with TRBD2 matching over 13 bases. The CDR3 runs 20 residues. Germline V gene data show CDR1 as KGHSH and CDR2 as LQKENI. J gave up 0 bases and V 1 base, and 10 bases lay outside the gene matches. CDR3 sequence: CASSPQQTSGGSSSTDTQYF. CDR3 bases: TGTGCCAGCTCACCACAACAGACTAGCGGGGGGTCGTCTAGCACAGATACGCAGTATTTT.

CDR3 sequence reads: CASSQDLGRDYEQYF. CDR3 DNA: TGTGCCAGCAGCCAAGATCTGGGGCGGGACTACGAGCAGTACTTC. The chain employs TRBV4-2 and TRBJ2-7; possibly TRBD2 for D (6 bases). V lost 0 bases, J lost 3 bases, and 12 bases lay in between. This CDR3 has 15 residues. Germline V gene data show CDR1 as LGHNA and CDR2 as YNFKEQ.

The chain employs TRBV14 and TRBJ1-6; D not certain. The germline gives CDR1 SGHDN, CDR2 FVKESK. The V end was cut by 0 bases, the J end by 11 bases, with 8 bases between. This CDR3 is 13 amino acids long. The chain's CDR3 is CASSQELDTPLHF. The CDR3 DNA reads as TGTGCCAGCAGCCAAGAACTAGACACACCCCTCCACTTT.

The V and J genes are TRBV6-5 and TRBJ2-1; D might be TRBD1 (6 bases). Per germline, CDR1 MNHEY and CDR2 SVGAGI. CDR3 length: 15 amino acids. Trimming pared 5 bases from V and 0 bases from J, leaving 11 bases between. The CDR3 DNA is TGTGCCAGCAGTAATGACAGGCCCTCCTACAATGAGCAGTTCTTC. Translation gives CASSNDRPSYNEQFF.

V is TRBV5-4 and J is TRBJ2-7; 8 positions agree with TRBD1. J was trimmed by 1 base and V by 1 base; bases with no gene match: 7. This CDR3 has 16 residues. CDR1 is SGHNT and CDR2 is YYREEE in the germline V gene (reference sequence). The CDR3, as DNA: TGTGCCAGCAGCTTGTCTCCGGGACAGGTATCCTACGAGCAGTACTTC. Its translation: CASSLSPGQVSYEQYF. The complete variable domain, with remaining parts taken from reference TRBV5-4 and TRBJ2-7, reads ETGVTQSPTHLIKTRGQQVTLRCSSQSGHNTVSWYQQALGQGPQFIFQYYREEENGRGNFPPRFSGLQFPNYSSELNVNALELDDSALYLCASSLSPGQVSYEQYFGPGTRLTVT.

The V call is TRBV7-8, the J call TRBJ2-1, with TRBD2 as a possible D gene (6 bases). This CDR3 region has 14 residues. CDR1 is SGHVS, CDR2 FQNEAQ, per germline. V dropped 5 bases and J dropped 9 bases, with 17 bases sitting between them. CDR3 loop: CASSLVMGEVEQFF. The CDR3 DNA reads TGTGCCAGCAGCCTTGTCATGGGGGAGGTTGAGCAGTTCTTC.

This chain's CDR3 is CASSFSPVTEAFF. The CDR3 DNA sequence: TGTGCCAGCAGCTTCTCCCCAGTCACTGAAGCTTTCTTT. The rearrangement joins TRBV5-6 to TRBJ1-1; D unresolved. CDR1 is SGHDT, CDR2 YYEEEE, per germline. The CDR3 totals 13 residues. Trimming left V 2 bases short and J 4 bases short, with 9 bases between.

The V gene is TRBV29-1, the J gene TRBJ2-3; D might be TRBD2 (6 bases). The CDR3 runs 15 residues. Germline CDR1 SQVTM, CDR2 ANQGSEA. Trimming shortened V by 7 bases and J by 2 bases, and 19 bases separated the two germline ends. CDR3: CSATPTSITTDTQYF. The DNA for the CDR3 is TGCAGCGCGACACCGACTAGTATTACCACAGATACGCAGTATTTT.

The genes are TRBV3-1 (or the pseudogene TRBV3-2) and TRBJ1-3; D is undetermined. Germline loops: CDR1 LGHDT, CDR2 YNNKEL (reference sequence). The length of the CDR3 is 14 residues. Trimming took 3 bases from V and 4 from J, leaving 10 bases between them. The CDR3 nucleotides are TGTGCCAGCAGCCAGGCCCCGCGGGGAAACACCATATATTTT. Translated: CASSQAPRGNTIYF.

CDR3 DNA: TGTGCCAGCAGCTTGGTGCCCCACAGGGGCACTGGAAACACCATATATTTT. This sequence encodes CASSLVPHRGTGNTIYF. This rearrangement joins TRBV5-4 to TRBJ1-3; 7 positions agree with TRBD1. The CDR3 runs to 17 residues. Germline loops: CDR1 SGHNT, CDR2 YYREEE (reference sequence). The trim removed 0 bases at V and 2 bases at J, leaving 8 bases unmatched.

V gene TRBV5-4 combines with J gene TRBJ2-3; 14 positions agree with TRBD2. The CDR3 has 16 residues. The germline gives CDR1 SGHNT, CDR2 YYREEE (reference sequence). V shed 0 bases and J 6 bases; nucleotides not matched to a gene: 3. CDR3 sequence: CASSLGLAGGPDTQYF. The CDR3 DNA reads TGTGCCAGCAGCTTGGGACTAGCGGGGGGGCCTGATACGCAGTATTTT. The full variable domain, completed using reference TRBV5-4 and TRBJ2-3, is ETGVTQSPTHLIKTRGQQVTLRCSSQSGHNTVSWYQQALGQGPQFIFQYYREEENGRGNFPPRFSGLQFPNYSSELNVNALELDDSALYLCASSLGLAGGPDTQYFGPGTRLTVL.

In this sample, this clone turned up once. The chain carries TRBV4-2 and TRBJ1-1; TRBD1 is a possible D gene (5 bases). V was clipped by 0 bases and J by 8 bases, with 13 bases between them. The germline V gene has CDR1 LGHNA and CDR2 YNFKEQ. The CDR3 consists of 14 residues. The CDR3 DNA sequence: TGTGCCAGCAGCCAAGAGGCACGGGGGGGAGAAGCTTTCTTT. Its protein product is CASSQEARGGEAFF.

The chain joins TRBV4-2 to TRBJ2-1; 12 nucleotides match TRBD2. The junction had 6 bases not matched to a gene; V was cut back by 0 bases and J by 3 bases. The CDR3 length is 18 residues. Per germline, CDR1 LGHNA and CDR2 YNFKEQ. In nucleotides, the CDR3 is TGTGCCAGCAGCCAAGAAACTAGCGGGGGGCTATACTACAATGAGCAGTTCTTC. As protein: CASSQETSGGLYYNEQFF.

The chain has TRBV28 and TRBJ2-7; TRBD1 matches 11 bases. The germline CDR1 and CDR2 sequences are MDHEN and SYDVKM. V was pared by 4 bases and J by 6 bases, with 5 bases of the junction left unmatched. This CDR3 has 14 amino acids. The CDR3 coding sequence is TGTGCCAGCAGTTACGGACAGGGGGCAGGCGAGCAGTACTTC. Its protein product is CASSYGQGAGEQYF.

The rearrangement joins TRBV6-2 or TRBV6-3 to TRBJ2-1; TRBD1 might be the D (6 bases). The CDR3 has 15 amino acids. Trimming shortened V by 6 bases and J by 8 bases, and 20 bases separated the two germline ends. Germline V gene lookup returns CDR1 MNHEY and CDR2 SVGEGT. The CDR3 reads CASSKPGVGRDEQFF. In DNA form, the CDR3 reads TGTGCCAGCAGCAAACCAGGGGTGGGGCGGGATGAGCAGTTCTTC.

This chain connects TRBV12-5 to TRBJ2-3, with D maybe TRBD1 (5 bases). Germline CDR1 LGHNT, CDR2 FRNRAP. The CDR3 length is 16 residues. Trimming stripped 5 bases from V and 4 bases from J, with 19 bases between. CDR3 sequence: CASGNTGRGIADTQYF. The CDR3, as DNA: TGTGCTAGTGGTAATACAGGCCGTGGAATAGCAGATACGCAGTATTTT.

The J gene is TRBJ1-1, the V gene TRBV3-1 (or the pseudogene TRBV3-2); D is unresolved. V dropped 2 bases and J dropped 0 bases, with 7 bases sitting between them. CDR1 is LGHDT and CDR2 is YNNKEL in the germline V gene (reference sequence). The CDR3 spans 14 residues. CDR3 sequence reads: CASSQPGMNTEAFF. The DNA for the CDR3 is TGTGCCAGCAGCCAACCGGGGATGAACACTGAAGCTTTCTTT.

The chain's CDR3 is CATSDRDRVAETQYF. CDR3 in DNA: TGTGCCACCAGTGATCGGGACAGGGTCGCCGAGACCCAGTACTTC. The V call is TRBV24-1, the J call TRBJ2-5; 9 bases map to TRBD1. Germline V gene lookup returns CDR1 KGHDR and CDR2 SFDVKD. The CDR3 totals 15 residues. V lost 3 bases to trimming and J lost 5 bases; unmatched junction nucleotides: 6.

This sequence joins TRBV7-2 and TRBJ1-2, with D possibly being TRBD1 (6 bases). The germline V and J ends were trimmed by 1 base and 8 bases, with 17 bases remaining between them. CDR1 and CDR2 (germline): SGHTA, FQGNSA. This CDR3 contains 15 residues. The chain's CDR3 is CASSLVDRHHMGYTF. The CDR3 DNA follows: TGTGCCAGCAGCTTAGTGGACAGACACCATATGGGCTACACCTTC.